One sample yielded the 7 T cell receptor beta chains listed below, sequenced in a study of CXCR3-negative and CXCR3-positive naive CD8 T cells. Findings and limits, study-wide: The TRB CDR3s that CXCR3-positive naive cells carried were more hydrophobic than those of CXCR3-negative naive cells.

No antigen has been identified for these receptors. Researchers prepared the TRB cDNA libraries using 5' RACE with UMI labels. TCRdb reprocessed the 5' RACE reads, with one entry per CDR3 protein and no DNA. The sample's table shows around 120,000 distinct CDR3 sequences. Specimen: naive CXCR3+ CD8+ T cells from blood. This sample's subset: CD45RO-CCR7+CD27+CD95- naive CD8+ T cells expressing CXCR3 (TNR3+). Receptor source: a human donor in good health. Some clones in this sample may be carry-over from other donors' samples.

The chain couples TRBV27 to TRBJ1-5. Germline V CDR1 and CDR2: MNHEY, SMNVEV (reference sequence). This CDR3 is 13 amino acids long. CDR3 residues: CASSIRMDQPQHF.

J is TRBJ1-1 and V is TRBV5-5; TCRdb lists TRBD1, though no DNA is available to test this call. The CDR3 length is 14 residues. Germline V gives CDR1 SGHKS, CDR2 YYEKEE (reference sequence). CDR3 protein: CASSLWTGSDEAFF.

The chain links TRBV2 to TRBJ2-7; TCRdb picks TRBD2, but there is no DNA to check that call. The CDR3 contains 17 residues. CDR1 is SNHLY, CDR2 FYNNEI, per germline. The CDR3 reads CASRPGLAGDSSYEQYF.

The V call is TRBV29-1, the J call TRBJ2-5; without DNA, the TCRdb call of TRBD2 cannot be checked. The germline CDR1 and CDR2 sequences are SQVTM and ANQGSEA. This CDR3 region has 14 residues. CDR3 region: CSVVDREAQETQYF.

V is TRBV29-1 and J is TRBJ2-1; TCRdb indicates TRBD1, and absent DNA this call remains unverified. CDR1 and CDR2 (germline): SQVTM, ANQGSEA. The CDR3 is made up of 12 amino acids. Here the CDR3 reads CSANERGVEQFF.

V is TRBV2 and J is TRBJ2-7; TCRdb's D gene call, TRBD1, goes unchecked for lack of DNA. Germline V lookup: CDR1 SNHLY, CDR2 FYNNEI. This CDR3 has 15 amino acids. CDR3 sequence reads: CASSEVGDGAYEQYF.

V is TRBV20-1 and J is TRBJ2-1; TCRdb's D gene call, TRBD1, goes unchecked for lack of DNA. This CDR3 has 15 amino acids. In germline, CDR1 is DFQATT, CDR2 SNEGSKA (reference sequence). The CDR3 reads CSARVAGAVFDEQFF.